The T cell receptor beta chain under discussion was sequenced for a study of blood T cell repertoires in COVID-19. Study in general: Some COVID-19 samples were acute and others convalescent; all came from the United States, Italy and Spain. Nucleic acid was either cDNA or gDNA, and it came from T cells, B-cell-depleted T cells, or PBMCs.

This clone was seen more than once but under ten times. The CDR3 is 14 amino acids. The germline V gene encodes CDR1 LNHDA and CDR2 SQIVND (reference sequence). Trimming took off 4 bases at V and 0 bases at J, with 7 bases between the two ends. The data were produced by immunoSEQ multiplex PCR, yet TCRdb's version contains in-frame clones alone and is incomplete. The table includes around 310,000 clones, 89% detected once. Input material: peripheral blood. The receptor was isolated from a woman aged 55-69 years with acute or convalescent COVID-19. This chain links TRBV19 with TRBJ1-5; D unclear. This chain's CDR3 is CASSRDYSNQPQHF. Here the CDR3 DNA reads TGTGCCAGTAGTAGAGACTATAGCAATCAGCCCCAGCATTTT.